This entry lists 8 T cell receptor beta chains sequenced from one sample in a study of T cell repertoires in cytomegalovirus infection. For these TCRs, the target antigens are not known. Via MiXCR, TCRdb re-called the reads, giving one row per CDR3 protein. The sample holds about 310,000 distinct CDR3 sequences; 20% to 25% are singletons and the top ten take 10% to 15%. Sample: cultured PBMCs, taken from culture after CMV antigen stimulation. These receptors were collected from a human donor in good health (CMV status not recorded). Some clones in this sample may be carry-over from other donors' samples.

The chain combines TRBV7-4 with TRBJ2-7, with 9 bases fitting TRBD2. Germline CDR1 SGHVT, CDR2 SQSDAQ. The CDR3 loop spans 15 amino acids. Trimming removed 5 bases from V and 3 bases from J; junction bases left unmatched: 8. The CDR3 region has the DNA TGTGCCAGCAGCCATAGAGGACTAGCGTTCTACGAGCAGTACTTC. Residues: CASSHRGLAFYEQYF.

At least ten counts were recorded for this clonotype. The chain uses TRBV11-2 and TRBJ2-3, with 12 bases identical to TRBD2. CDR3 length: 14 residues. The germline gives CDR1 SGHAT, CDR2 FQNNGV. Germline trimming cut 5 bases from V and 4 bases from J; bases unmatched to any gene: 1. The CDR3 DNA follows: TGTGCCAGCAGCCTAGCGGGAGGGCCAGATACGCAGTATTTT. The encoded protein is CASSLAGGPDTQYF.

This clonotype has a handful of counts. The V and J genes are TRBV7-9 and TRBJ2-5; maybe TRBD2 (6 bases). V lost 5 bases and J lost 1, with 11 bases in between. From germline, CDR1 is SEHNR and CDR2 FQNEAQ (reference sequence). The CDR3 is made up of 14 amino acids. The CDR3 nucleotides read TGTGCCAGCAGCATTCTAGCGCCCCAAGAGACCCAGTACTTC. This encodes CASSILAPQETQYF. Together with reference TRBV7-9 and TRBJ2-5, the CDR3 gives the full variable domain: DTGVSQNPRHKITKRGQNVTFRCDPISEHNRLYWYRQTLGQGPEFLTYFQNEAQLEKSRLLSDRFSAERPKGSFSTLEIQRTEQGDSAMYLCASSILAPQETQYFGPGTRLLVL.

This clonotype was counted a few times. This chain connects TRBV6-5 to TRBJ2-5, with a tentative D call TRBD2 (5 bases). Germline V gives CDR1 MNHEY, CDR2 SVGAGI. CDR3 size: 16 residues. With 0 bases removed from V and 5 bases from J, the gap between germline ends came to 16 bases. Written as DNA, the CDR3 is TGTGCCAGCAGTTACTCGTTAAGTACTAGTGGGGAGACCCAGTACTTC. Translation gives CASSYSLSTSGETQYF.

This clonotype was found a few times. The CDR3 sequence: CASSKDRVNNEQFF. CDR3 coding DNA: TGTGCCAGTAGTAAAGACAGGGTAAACAATGAGCAGTTCTTC. This chain connects TRBV19 to TRBJ2-1, with 7 bases matching TRBD1. CDR3 size: 14 residues. CDR1 is LNHDA and CDR2 is SQIVND in the germline V gene (reference sequence). The J segment lost 5 bases and the V segment lost 4 bases, leaving 5 bases of the junction unmatched.

In the case of this clonotype: This could be a read error, since a much larger clone is one nucleotide away. Since the CDR3 does not end with the conserved phenylalanine or tryptophan, this likely comes from a read error. The genes are TRBV7-6 and TRBJ2-7, with a tentative D call TRBD1 (6 bases). This CDR3 has 13 residues. Germline V gene lookup returns CDR1 SGHVS and CDR2 FNYEAQ. Between the trimmed V and J ends, which lost 2 bases and 3 bases, there was a span of 8 bases. The CDR3: CASSLQDSYEQYY. Here the CDR3 DNA reads TGTGCCAGCAGCTTACAGGACAGCTACGAGCAGTACTAC.

This clonotype was seen a single time. The V and J genes are TRBV7-2 and TRBJ2-1; tentative D call: TRBD1 (5 bases). Looked up from germline, CDR1 is SGHTA and CDR2 is FQGNSA. The germline V and J ends were trimmed by 1 base and 7 bases, with 8 bases remaining between them. The length of the CDR3 is 13 residues. CDR3 nucleotides: TGTGCCAGCAGCTTAGTCGGACAAAATGAGCAGTTCTTC. This encodes CASSLVGQNEQFF.

This clonotype has only a few counts. The chain couples TRBV20-1 to TRBJ2-1; 7 nucleotides line up with TRBD2. V trimming: 3 bases; J trimming: 2 bases; junction bases outside the gene matches: 4. The CDR3 extends over 14 amino acids. Per germline, CDR1 DFQATT and CDR2 SNEGSKA (reference sequence). CDR3 sequence (DNA): TGCAGTGCTAGTAGCGGGCCCGCCTACAATGAGCAGTTCTTC. Protein: CSASSGPAYNEQFF.